This T cell receptor beta chain was sequenced in a study of T cell responses to AZD1222 COVID-19 vaccine. Assay used: immunoSEQ multiplex PCR; TCRdb lists only in-frame clones, some missing. Here the sample spans 60,000 or so clones, roughly 84% being singletons. This receptor was obtained from an adult in good health. The sample in question was peripheral blood, obtained on day 0 of AZD1222 vaccination.

DNA of the CDR3: TGTGCCAGCAGTCCGACAGGGAACACTGAAGCTTTCTTT. This translates into CASSPTGNTEAFF. V usage is TRBV12-3 or TRBV12-4 and J usage is TRBJ1-1, with a possible D match to TRBD1 (6 bases). The CDR3 runs 13 residues. V lost 5 bases and J 1 base, leaving 8 bases between the germline ends.